Sequencing of this T cell receptor beta chain was carried out in a study of shared clonotypes between healthy human individuals. Looking at the study overall: There were three CD4 naive, three CD4 memory, two CD8 naive and one CD8 memory plates per donor. General study points: Memory subsets generally showed smaller estimated richness than naive subsets did. Limitation of the genetic and exposure-history diversity represented came from the few donors.

About this clone: Its target is unknown. Sequence at one end of the junction differs from germline and may be a read error.

The data were produced by immunoSEQ multiplex PCR, yet TCRdb's version contains in-frame clones alone and is incomplete. Of a few hundred thousand clones detected, 95% to 96% appear once; the ten largest clones hold 0.1% to 0.11%. Positive CCR7 selection of CD45RO-negative cells yielded the naive CD8 cells, and terminally differentiated effector memory CD45RA+ cells were excluded. Healthy HIV-negative adults without recent acute infections or vaccinations served as donors. This TCR came from a woman aged 25 to 45 in good health. The sequenced sample was naive CD8+ T cells sorted from blood.

The CDR3 is CASREVQGTHSGANVLTF. The CDR3 DNA reads TGTGCTAGTAGAGAGGTACAGGGTACGCACTCTGGGGCCAACGTCCTGACTTTC. The chain couples TRBV19 to TRBJ2-6; possible D gene TRBD1, 6 bases. Germline V gene sequence: CDR1 LNHDA, CDR2 SQIVND (reference sequence). The CDR3 sequence is 18 residues long.